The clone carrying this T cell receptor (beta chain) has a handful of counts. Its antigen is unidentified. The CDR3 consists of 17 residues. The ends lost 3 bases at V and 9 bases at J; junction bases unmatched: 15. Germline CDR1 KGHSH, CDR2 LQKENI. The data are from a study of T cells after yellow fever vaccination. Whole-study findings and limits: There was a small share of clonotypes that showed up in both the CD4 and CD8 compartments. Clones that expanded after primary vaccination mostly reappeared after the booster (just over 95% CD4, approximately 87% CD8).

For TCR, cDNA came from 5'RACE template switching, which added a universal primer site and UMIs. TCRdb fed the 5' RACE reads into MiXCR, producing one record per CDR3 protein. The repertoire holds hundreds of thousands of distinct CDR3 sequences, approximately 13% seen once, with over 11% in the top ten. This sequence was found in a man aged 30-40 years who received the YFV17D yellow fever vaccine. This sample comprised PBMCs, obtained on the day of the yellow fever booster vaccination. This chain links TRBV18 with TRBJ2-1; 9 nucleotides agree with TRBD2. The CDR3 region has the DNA TGTGCCAGCTCACCGGGCCTATGGCAGGCGACTAGCGGTGAGCAGTTCTTC. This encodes CASSPGLWQATSGEQFF. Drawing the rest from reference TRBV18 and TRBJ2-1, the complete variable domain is NAGVMQNPRHLVRRRGQEARLRCSPMKGHSHVYWYRQLPEEGLKFMVYLQKENIIDESGMPKERFSAEFPKEGPSILRIQQVVRGDSAAYFCASSPGLWQATSGEQFFGPGTRLTVL.